The T cell receptor (beta chain) under discussion was sequenced for a study of blood T cell repertoires in COVID-19. Overall study: The United States, Italy and Spain provided the acute and convalescent COVID-19 samples. The cDNA or gDNA used as material had been derived from T cells, B-cell-depleted T cells, or PBMCs.

In the authors' methods: Reference gene primers were amplified, and this amplification served to estimate nucleated cell counts. Only in-frame clones appear in the TCRdb table, and some are missing; sequencing was by immunoSEQ multiplex PCR. The V and J calls and clone size come from that table; D and trimming were worked out from the DNA. The sample holds 50,000 to 70,000 clones, approximately 90% seen once. V was pared by 6 bases and J by 7 bases, with 17 bases between. CDR3 length: 15 residues. Germline V gene sequence: CDR1 KGHDR, CDR2 SFDVKD. The sequence derives from a woman aged 70 to 79 with active COVID-19. The specimen sequenced was peripheral blood. This sequence joins TRBV24-1 and TRBJ2-2; possible D gene TRBD1, 5 bases. CDR3 nucleotides: TGTGCCACCAGTTACACGTCAGGGTACGGCGGGGAGCTGTTTTTT. Translated, it gives CATSYTSGYGGELFF.